Presented here are 14 T cell receptor beta chains from one specimen sequenced in a study of T-cell reconstitution after alpha-beta-depleted transplantation in children. Researchers prepared the TCRbeta library using unique molecular identifiers, the study reports. TCRdb processed the PCR reads anew with MiXCR; each CDR3 protein has one entry. The repertoire holds fewer than 250,000 distinct CDR3 sequences, with roughly 15% as singletons. Source: PBMCs, mostly from graft donor cells, taken 360 days after TCRalphabeta/CD19-depleted stem cell transplant. Every receptor here comes from a male patient aged 2-9 years who had a stem cell transplant for acute lymphoblastic leukemia, so the T cells may come from the graft donor.

This chain uses TRBV28 with TRBJ2-1; 9 bases align to TRBD1. This CDR3 has 15 amino acids. The germline V gene has CDR1 MDHEN and CDR2 SYDVKM. Trimming removed 5 bases from V and 5 bases from J; junction bases left unmatched: 7. CDR3 sequence: CASSHSGTGNNEQFF. In nucleotides, the CDR3 is TGTGCCAGCAGTCACTCCGGGACAGGGAACAATGAGCAGTTCTTC.

This clonotype was found many times. The chain uses TRBV7-9 and TRBJ2-7; D is ambiguous. The CDR3 is 15 amino acids. Trimming left V 1 base short and J 1 base short, with 11 bases between. Germline lookup yields CDR1 SEHNR and CDR2 FQNEAQ (reference sequence). CDR3 sequence: CASSLVGRSSYEQYF. The CDR3 DNA sequence: TGTGCCAGCAGCTTAGTGGGCAGAAGTTCCTACGAGCAGTACTTC.

The chain carries TRBV6-5 and TRBJ2-3; TRBD1 agrees at 11 bases. The V gene's germline CDR1 is MNHEY and CDR2 SVGAGI. V gave up 0 bases and J gave up 5 bases; unmatched junction bases: 1. The CDR3 loop spans 15 amino acids. This CDR3 is CASSYSGQGGDTQYF. The CDR3 region has the DNA TGTGCCAGCAGTTACTCGGGACAGGGGGGAGATACGCAGTATTTT.

In this sample, this clonotype turned up a few times. This chain connects TRBV12-3 or TRBV12-4 to TRBJ1-1; no clear D. The CDR3 spans 14 residues. With 7 bases removed from V and 4 bases from J, the gap between germline ends came to 16 bases. The CDR3 protein is CASTSGLDATEAFF. The CDR3 bases are TGTGCCAGCACCTCCGGGTTAGACGCCACTGAAGCTTTCTTT.

The DNA of the CDR3 is TGTGCCAGCAGCGTGGGCGCAACTAATGAAAAACTGTTTTTT. As protein: CASSVGATNEKLFF. The genes are TRBV9 and TRBJ1-4, with D hard to call. V was shortened by 2 bases and J by 0 bases, with 5 bases between the two germline ends. This CDR3 has 14 amino acids. Germline loops: CDR1 SGDLS, CDR2 YYNGEE.

The table lists this clonotype with a few counts. The V gene is TRBV20-1, the J gene TRBJ2-6; D gene unclear. The germline V gene has CDR1 DFQATT and CDR2 SNEGSKA (reference sequence). The CDR3 is 12 amino acids. Trimming took off 0 bases at V and 3 bases at J, with 0 bases between the two ends. CDR3 sequence (DNA): TGCAGTGCTAGAGATGGGGCCAACGTCCTGACTTTC. Protein: CSARDGANVLTF.

The CDR3 sequence is CASSEGQGLSGGYTF. Written as DNA, the CDR3 is TGTGCCAGCAGTGAAGGACAGGGGCTATCGGGTGGCTACACCTTC. V gene TRBV2 combines with J gene TRBJ1-2; the match to TRBD1 covers 8 bases. The CDR3 contains 15 residues. The junction had 8 bases not matched to a gene; V was cut back by 1 base and J by 7 bases. CDR1 and CDR2 from the germline V gene are SNHLY and FYNNEI.

This clonotype was recorded a few times. The rearrangement links TRBV12-3 or TRBV12-4 to TRBJ1-5; possibly TRBD1 for D (5 bases). The V gene lost 1 base and the J gene lost 6 bases, with 16 bases spanning the gap. The CDR3 totals 16 residues. The CDR3 reads CASSLESRETGQPQHF. In DNA, the CDR3 is TGTGCCAGCAGTTTAGAGTCCAGGGAAACTGGTCAGCCCCAGCATTTT.

The rearrangement links TRBV4-2 to TRBJ2-2; TRBD2 agrees at 10 bases. The V segment lost 4 bases and the J segment 0 bases; nucleotides outside the gene matches: 11. The germline V gene encodes CDR1 LGHNA and CDR2 YNFKEQ. The length of the CDR3 is 19 residues. The CDR3 DNA sequence: TGTGCCAGCAGCCCGAGGGGGCTAGCGGGAGCTTCGAACACCGGGGAGCTGTTTTTT. Its translation: CASSPRGLAGASNTGELFF.

The V call is TRBV10-3, the J call TRBJ2-7; 9 bases are a match to TRBD1. V gave up 2 bases and J gave up 6 bases; unmatched junction bases: 20. This CDR3 is 19 amino acids long. Germline CDR1 ENHRY, CDR2 SYGVKD. CDR3 DNA: TGTGCCATCAGTGAGACGAGGATTCTCCGGACAGGGGTTGCGGGCGAGCAGTACTTC. Protein product: CAISETRILRTGVAGEQYF.

The rearrangement links TRBV28 to TRBJ2-1; D gene uncertain. This CDR3 spans 11 amino acids. Trimming removed 6 bases at V and 8 bases at J, with 8 bases between. Germline CDR1 is MDHEN and CDR2 is SYDVKM. CDR3 DNA: TGTGCCAGCAGGTACTTGTATGAGCAGTTCTTC. Translation gives CASRYLYEQFF.

This clonotype was counted between two and nine times. The chain carries TRBV6-1 and TRBJ1-2; TRBD1 aligns across 7 bases. This CDR3 is built from 15 residues. V lost 1 base and J lost 6; bases outside the gene matches: 8. CDR1 and CDR2 (germline): MNHNS, SASEGT. CDR3 bases: TGTGCCAGCAGTGAAGGGCGCGGGACAGTTCATGGCTACACCTTC. It encodes CASSEGRGTVHGYTF.

This clonotype has at least ten counts. The chain recombines TRBV20-1 with TRBJ2-1; the D is unclear. Trimming took 3 bases from V and 3 from J, leaving 0 bases between them. Looked up from germline, CDR1 is DFQATT and CDR2 is SNEGSKA (reference sequence). The CDR3 contains 10 residues. The CDR3 DNA reads TGCAGTGCTAGCTACAATGAGCAGTTCTTC. Translated, it gives CSASYNEQFF.

This clonotype was recorded at least ten times. The V call is TRBV27, the J call TRBJ2-1; 7 positions agree with TRBD2. The CDR3 loop spans 14 amino acids. CDR1 MNHEY and CDR2 SMNVEV come from the germline V gene (reference sequence). V was pared by 6 bases and J by 0 bases, with 2 bases of the junction left unmatched. CDR3: CASRRGSSYNEQFF. The CDR3, as DNA: TGTGCCAGCAGGCGGGGGAGCTCCTACAATGAGCAGTTCTTC.